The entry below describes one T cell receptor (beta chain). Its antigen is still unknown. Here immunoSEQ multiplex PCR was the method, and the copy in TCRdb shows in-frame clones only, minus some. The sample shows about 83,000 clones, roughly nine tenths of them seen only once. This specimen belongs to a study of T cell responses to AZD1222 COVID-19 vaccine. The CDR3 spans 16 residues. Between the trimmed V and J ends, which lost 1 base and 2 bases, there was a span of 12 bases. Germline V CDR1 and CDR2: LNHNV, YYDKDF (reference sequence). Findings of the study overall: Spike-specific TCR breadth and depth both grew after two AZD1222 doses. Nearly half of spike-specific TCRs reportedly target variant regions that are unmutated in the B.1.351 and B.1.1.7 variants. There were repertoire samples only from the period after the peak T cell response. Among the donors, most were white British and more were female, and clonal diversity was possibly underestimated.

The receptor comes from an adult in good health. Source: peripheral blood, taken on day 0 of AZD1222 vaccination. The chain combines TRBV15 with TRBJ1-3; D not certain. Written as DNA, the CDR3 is TGTGCCACCAGCAGAGGTGCGAGTCAGACTGGAAACACCATATATTTT. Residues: CATSRGASQTGNTIYF.